One T cell receptor (beta chain) is described in this entry. Original analysis: Amplification of reference gene primers was used by the study to estimate nucleated cell counts. Assay used: immunoSEQ multiplex PCR; TCRdb lists only in-frame clones, some missing. D and trimming come from the DNA, and the V and J calls and clone size come from that table. The sample holds roughly 160,000 clones, roughly 80% seen once. These data come from a study of blood T cell repertoires in COVID-19. Study-wide context: The analysed material was cDNA or gDNA that came from T cells, B-cell-depleted T cells, or PBMCs.

This TCR derives from a man aged 65 to 85 with active or convalescent COVID-19. Sequenced material: peripheral blood.

Here the CDR3 DNA reads TGCGCCAGCAGCTTGGGGACTAGCGGGAGTAGCACAGATACGCAGTATTTT. Translating it yields CASSLGTSGSSTDTQYF. V and J are TRBV5-1 and TRBJ2-3; 13 bases are shared with TRBD2. This CDR3 has 17 amino acids. After removal of 0 bases from V and 0 bases from J, the junction contained 1 base not matched to a gene. Germline V gene sequence: CDR1 SGHRS, CDR2 YFSETQ.